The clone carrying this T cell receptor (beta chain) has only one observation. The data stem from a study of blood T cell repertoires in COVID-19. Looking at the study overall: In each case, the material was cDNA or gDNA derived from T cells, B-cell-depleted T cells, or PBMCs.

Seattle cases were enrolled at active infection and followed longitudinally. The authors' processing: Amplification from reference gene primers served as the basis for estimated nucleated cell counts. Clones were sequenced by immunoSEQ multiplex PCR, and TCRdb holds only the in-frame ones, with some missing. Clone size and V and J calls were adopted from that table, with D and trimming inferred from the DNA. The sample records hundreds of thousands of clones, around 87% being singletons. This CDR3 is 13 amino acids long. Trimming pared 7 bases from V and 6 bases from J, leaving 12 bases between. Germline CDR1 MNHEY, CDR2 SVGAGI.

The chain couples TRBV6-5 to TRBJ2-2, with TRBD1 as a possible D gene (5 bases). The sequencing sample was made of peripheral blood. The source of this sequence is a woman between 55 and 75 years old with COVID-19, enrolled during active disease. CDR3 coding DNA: TGTGCCAGCAAGACAGCTTCAGCCGGGGAGCTGTTTTTT. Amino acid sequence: CASKTASAGELFF.